Listed below are T cell receptor beta chains from one sample, sequenced in a study of CD8 T cells in ankylosing spondylitis. TCRdb recomputed calls from the 5' RACE reads with MiXCR, one row per CDR3 protein. This table holds some 37,000 distinct CDR3 sequences, more than 9.5% found once. Sequenced: synovial fluid, either unsorted or a sorted T cell fraction (not recorded which). These receptors were collected from a male donor with ankylosing spondylitis. Both conserved end residues are part of each CDR3. The D gene is left open where the match is weak. The size field is filled for only some rows; it gives once, few, many or a size class.

once	TRBV7-3	TRBD1	TRBJ1-2	TGTGCCAGCTCTTATGGGACAGCGGATGGCTACACCTTC	CASSYGTADGYTF
few	TRBV19	.	TRBJ2-1	TGTGCCAGTAGTATAGAAAGCTGTCAGAGCTCCTACAATGAGCAGTTCTTC	CASSIESCQSSYNEQFF
few	TRBV7-6	.	TRBJ1-3	TGTGCCAGCAGAGCAAACCGGGAGCAGAGAAACACCATATATTTT	CASRANREQRNTIYF
.	TRBV11-2	.	TRBJ2-4	TGTGCCAGCAGCCCATGGGGAACGCCGCGCCAGTACTTC	CASSPWGTPRQYF
.	TRBV7-9	.	TRBJ2-1	TGTGCCGTCCGACTAGACGGATACAATGAGCAGTTCTTC	CAVRLDGYNEQFF
.	TRBV28	TRBD1	TRBJ1-6	TGTGCCAGCAGGGGGTTACAGGGGGGAGGATCACCCCTCCACTTT	CASRGLQGGGSPLHF
.	TRBV3-1	TRBD1	TRBJ1-4	TGTGCCAGCAGCCAAGCGGGACAGAGAGATGAAAAACTGTTTTTT	CASSQAGQRDEKLFF
few	TRBV7-9	.	TRBJ2-3	TGTGCCAGCAGCTTAGCCCAGGGAGCGGATACGCAGTATTTT	CASSLAQGADTQYF
many	TRBV20-1	.	TRBJ2-5	TGCAGTGCTAGCGAAGAGGGTATCGCCCAGTACTTC	CSASEEGIAQYF
many	TRBV7-2	.	TRBJ2-3	TGTGCCAGCAGCTTTTCAACGGGAGTATTAGATACGCAGTATTTT	CASSFSTGVLDTQYF